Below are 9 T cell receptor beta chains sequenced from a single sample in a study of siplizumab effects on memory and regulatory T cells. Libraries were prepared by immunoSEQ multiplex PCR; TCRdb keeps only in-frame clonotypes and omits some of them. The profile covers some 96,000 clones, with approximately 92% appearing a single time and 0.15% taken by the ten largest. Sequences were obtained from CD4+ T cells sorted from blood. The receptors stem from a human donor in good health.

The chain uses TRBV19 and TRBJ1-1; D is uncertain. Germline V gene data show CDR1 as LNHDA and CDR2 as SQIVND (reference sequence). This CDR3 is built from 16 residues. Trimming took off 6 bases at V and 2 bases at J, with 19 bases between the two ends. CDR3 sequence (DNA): TGTGCCAGTAGGTTGGGTGCCCTCCTCTCAAACACTGAAGCTTTCTTT. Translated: CASRLGALLSNTEAFF.

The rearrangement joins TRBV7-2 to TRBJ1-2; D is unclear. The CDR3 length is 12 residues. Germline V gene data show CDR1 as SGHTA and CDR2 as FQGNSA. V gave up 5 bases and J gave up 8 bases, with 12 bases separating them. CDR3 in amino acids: CASSPREGGYTF. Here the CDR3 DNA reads TGTGCCAGCAGCCCTCGGGAGGGAGGCTACACCTTC. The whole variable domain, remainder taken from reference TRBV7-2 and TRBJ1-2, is GAGVSQSPSNKVTEKGKDVELRCDPISGHTALYWYRQSLGQGLEFLIYFQGNSAPDKSGLPSDRFSAERTGGSVSTLTIQRTQQEDSAVYLCASSPREGGYTFGSGTRLTVV.

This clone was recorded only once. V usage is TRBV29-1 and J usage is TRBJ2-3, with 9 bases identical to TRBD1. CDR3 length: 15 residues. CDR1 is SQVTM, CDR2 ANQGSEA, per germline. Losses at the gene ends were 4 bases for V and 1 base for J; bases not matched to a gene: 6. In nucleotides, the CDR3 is TGCAGCGTTGCAGGCGGGACAGGGCGCACAGATACGCAGTATTTT. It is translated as CSVAGGTGRTDTQYF.

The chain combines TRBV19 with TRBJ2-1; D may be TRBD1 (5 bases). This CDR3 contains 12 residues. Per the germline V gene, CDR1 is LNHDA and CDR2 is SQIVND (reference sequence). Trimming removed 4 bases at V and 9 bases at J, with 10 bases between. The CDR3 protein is CASSTQAREQFF. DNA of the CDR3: TGTGCCAGTAGTACACAGGCTCGTGAGCAGTTCTTC.

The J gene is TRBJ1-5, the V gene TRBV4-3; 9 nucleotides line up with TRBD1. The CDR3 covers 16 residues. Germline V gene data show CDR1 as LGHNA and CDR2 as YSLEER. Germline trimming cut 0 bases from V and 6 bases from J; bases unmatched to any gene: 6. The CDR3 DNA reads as TGCGCCAGCAGCCAAGATTGGGGACAGGGCTCTCAGCCCCAGCATTTT. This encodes CASSQDWGQGSQPQHF.

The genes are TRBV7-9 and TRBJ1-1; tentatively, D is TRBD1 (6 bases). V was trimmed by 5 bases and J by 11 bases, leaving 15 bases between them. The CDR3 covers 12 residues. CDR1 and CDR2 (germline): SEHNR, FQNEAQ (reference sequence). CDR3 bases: TGTGCCAGCAGCCCCGAGTCCGGGGGCGCTTTCTTT. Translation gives CASSPESGGAFF.

CDR3 region: CASSFTGNTGELFF. In DNA form, the CDR3 reads TGTGCCAGCAGCTTCACAGGGAACACCGGGGAGCTGTTTTTT. The chain employs TRBV11-2 and TRBJ2-2, with a tentative D call TRBD1 (5 bases). Germline V CDR1 and CDR2: SGHAT, FQNNGV. The V end lost 3 bases, the J end lost 1 base, and 6 bases lay between the germline ends. This CDR3 is built from 14 residues.

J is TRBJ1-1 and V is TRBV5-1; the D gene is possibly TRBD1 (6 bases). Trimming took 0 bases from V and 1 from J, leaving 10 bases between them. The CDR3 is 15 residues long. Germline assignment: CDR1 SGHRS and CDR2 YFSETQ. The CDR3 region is CASSLETGSNTEAFF. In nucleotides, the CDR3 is TGCGCCAGCAGCTTGGAAACAGGGTCGAACACTGAAGCTTTCTTT.

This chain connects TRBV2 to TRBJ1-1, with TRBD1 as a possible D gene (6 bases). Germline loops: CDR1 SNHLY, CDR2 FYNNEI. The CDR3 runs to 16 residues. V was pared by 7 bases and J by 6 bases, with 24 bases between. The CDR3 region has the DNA TGTGCCAGCAACAACGAGGGACACTCAACGGGCCCTGAAGCTTTCTTT. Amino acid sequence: CASNNEGHSTGPEAFF.